These T cell receptor beta chains were read from a single sample in a study of cytotoxic CD8 clonotypes in ibrutinib-treated CLL. Libraries were prepared by immunoSEQ multiplex PCR; TCRdb keeps only in-frame clonotypes and omits some of them. The data show a few hundred thousand clones, 60% to 80% seen once. The material was PBMCs, obtained after 36 months of ibrutinib treatment. The receptor set was obtained from a human donor with chronic lymphocytic leukemia. Both conserved end residues are part of each CDR3. The D gene is left open where the match is weak. Where a row states a size, it is once, few, many or the class of an expanded clone; other rows omit it.

clone size: NA
V gene: TRBV4-3
D gene: TRBD2
J gene: TRBJ2-7
CDR3 length: 16
CDR3 protein: CASSQEALAAGYEQYF
CDR3 DNA: TGCGCCAGCAGCCAAGAAGCGCTAGCGGCTGGCTACGAGCAGTACTTC

clone size: NA
V gene: TRBV4-1
D gene: NA
J gene: TRBJ1-4
CDR3 length: 14
CDR3 protein: CASSQEAGGEKLFF
CDR3 DNA: TGCGCCAGCAGCCAAGAGGCAGGTGGGGAAAAACTGTTTTTT

clone size: NA
V gene: TRBV18
D gene: TRBD1
J gene: TRBJ2-3
CDR3 length: 15
CDR3 protein: CASSRRTGSTDTQYF
CDR3 DNA: TGTGCCAGCTCACGACGGACAGGGTCGACAGATACGCAGTATTTT

clone size: NA
V gene: TRBV27
D gene: TRBD1
J gene: TRBJ2-5
CDR3 length: 16
CDR3 protein: CASSLSLGQGQETQYF
CDR3 DNA: TGTGCCAGCAGTTTATCCCTTGGACAGGGCCAAGAGACCCAGTACTTC

clone size: NA
V gene: TRBV27
D gene: TRBD1
J gene: TRBJ2-7
CDR3 length: 15
CDR3 protein: CASSPRDRVHYEQYF
CDR3 DNA: TGTGCCAGCAGTCCCAGGGACAGGGTACACTACGAGCAGTACTTC

clone size: NA
V gene: TRBV2
D gene: TRBD2
J gene: TRBJ2-3
CDR3 length: 14
CDR3 protein: CASSGNSFDDTQYF
CDR3 DNA: TGTGCCTCCAGCGGGAACAGCTTCGATGATACGCAGTATTTT

clone size: once
V gene: TRBV23-1
D gene: TRBD1
J gene: TRBJ1-5
CDR3 length: 18
CDR3 protein: CASSRLHERTGWNQPQHF
CDR3 DNA: TGCGCCAGCAGTCGCTTACACGAACGGACAGGGTGGAATCAGCCCCAGCATTTT

clone size: NA
V gene: TRBV6-1
D gene: NA
J gene: TRBJ2-7
CDR3 length: 15
CDR3 protein: CASSEYLSGSYEQYF
CDR3 DNA: TGTGCCAGCAGTGAATACTTATCAGGGTCCTACGAGCAGTACTTC

clone size: NA
V gene: TRBV6-5
D gene: NA
J gene: TRBJ1-2
CDR3 length: 13
CDR3 protein: CASSPRANYGYTF
CDR3 DNA: TGTGCCAGCAGTCCAAGGGCTAACTATGGCTACACCTTC

clone size: few
V gene: TRBV6-5
D gene: NA
J gene: TRBJ2-7
CDR3 length: 16
CDR3 protein: CASSYSPGLGNYEQYF
CDR3 DNA: TGTGCCAGCAGTTACTCCCCGGGACTTGGGAACTACGAGCAGTACTTC

clone size: NA
V gene: TRBV21-1
D gene: NA
J gene: TRBJ2-7
CDR3 length: 19
CDR3 protein: CASSKVGYGLAGGRYEQYF
CDR3 DNA: TGTGCCAGCAGCAAAGTGGGGTACGGACTAGCGGGGGGCAGATACGAGCAGTACTTC

clone size: NA
V gene: TRBV4-1
D gene: TRBD2
J gene: TRBJ2-4
CDR3 length: 20
CDR3 protein: CASSQVRPSGGRVAKNIQYF
CDR3 DNA: TGCGCCAGCAGCCAAGTCCGGCCTAGCGGGGGTAGGGTAGCCAAAAACATTCAGTACTTC

clone size: once
V gene: TRBV7-3
D gene: NA
J gene: TRBJ1-4
CDR3 length: 17
CDR3 protein: CASSLLIVRRNNEKLFF
CDR3 DNA: TGTGCCAGCAGCTTACTAATAGTTCGCCGAAATAATGAAAAACTGTTTTTT

clone size: few
V gene: TRBV28
D gene: NA
J gene: TRBJ2-6
CDR3 length: 15
CDR3 protein: CASSPTDSGANVLTF
CDR3 DNA: TGTGCCAGCAGCCCCACCGACTCTGGGGCCAACGTCCTGACTTTC

clone size: few
V gene: TRBV9
D gene: NA
J gene: TRBJ2-1
CDR3 length: 12
CDR3 protein: CASSTSSNEQFF
CDR3 DNA: TGTGCCAGCAGCACTAGTAGCAATGAGCAGTTCTTC

clone size: few
V gene: TRBV28
D gene: NA
J gene: TRBJ2-2
CDR3 length: 15
CDR3 protein: CASSSRASSTGELFF
CDR3 DNA: TGTGCCAGCAGTTCAAGGGCTAGCAGTACCGGGGAGCTGTTTTTT

clone size: NA
V gene: TRBV10-3
D gene: NA
J gene: TRBJ2-2
CDR3 length: 13
CDR3 protein: CAISERSAGELFF
CDR3 DNA: TGTGCCATCAGTGAGAGGTCAGCCGGGGAGCTGTTTTTT

clone size: NA
V gene: TRBV19
D gene: NA
J gene: TRBJ2-3
CDR3 length: 15
CDR3 protein: CASSPVETGLDTQYF
CDR3 DNA: TGTGCCAGTAGCCCTGTCGAGACAGGTTTAGATACGCAGTATTTT

clone size: NA
V gene: TRBV15
D gene: TRBD1
J gene: TRBJ2-7
CDR3 length: 15
CDR3 protein: CATSRDIQGGGEQYF
CDR3 DNA: TGTGCCACCAGCAGAGATATACAAGGGGGCGGCGAGCAGTACTTC

clone size: NA
V gene: TRBV5-6
D gene: NA
J gene: TRBJ2-3
CDR3 length: 17
CDR3 protein: CASSIDGSSSLVDTQYF
CDR3 DNA: TGTGCCAGCAGCATCGATGGAAGTAGTTCTCTGGTGGATACGCAGTATTTT

clone size: NA
V gene: TRBV10-2
D gene: TRBD1
J gene: TRBJ1-4
CDR3 length: 15
CDR3 protein: CASTQRTGGNEKLFF
CDR3 DNA: TGCGCCAGCACCCAAAGGACAGGGGGAAATGAAAAACTGTTTTTT

clone size: NA
V gene: TRBV6-5
D gene: NA
J gene: TRBJ2-5
CDR3 length: 14
CDR3 protein: CASSYYSAGETQYF
CDR3 DNA: TGTGCCAGCAGTTACTATTCGGCGGGGGAGACCCAGTACTTC

clone size: NA
V gene: TRBV5-1
D gene: TRBD1
J gene: TRBJ2-7
CDR3 length: 12
CDR3 protein: CASSWTGSEQYF
CDR3 DNA: TGCGCCAGCAGCTGGACAGGTTCCGAGCAGTACTTC

clone size: NA
V gene: TRBV9
D gene: TRBD2
J gene: TRBJ2-3
CDR3 length: 15
CDR3 protein: CASSPKRGSTDTQYF
CDR3 DNA: TGTGCCAGCAGCCCAAAGCGGGGGAGCACAGATACGCAGTATTTT

clone size: NA
V gene: TRBV9
D gene: NA
J gene: TRBJ1-5
CDR3 length: 14
CDR3 protein: CASSDGGSNQPQHF
CDR3 DNA: TGTGCCAGCAGCGACGGCGGGAGCAATCAGCCCCAGCATTTT

clone size: NA
V gene: TRBV20-1
D gene: NA
J gene: TRBJ2-7
CDR3 length: 11
CDR3 protein: CSARLGYEQYF
CDR3 DNA: TGCAGTGCTAGACTGGGATACGAGCAGTACTTC

clone size: few
V gene: TRBV4-2
D gene: NA
J gene: TRBJ2-7
CDR3 length: 14
CDR3 protein: CASSQVDSTYEQYF
CDR3 DNA: TGTGCCAGCAGCCAAGTTGACTCCACCTACGAGCAGTACTTC

clone size: NA
V gene: TRBV21-1
D gene: NA
J gene: TRBJ2-3
CDR3 length: 19
CDR3 protein: CASTASGDRGRVVPDTQYF
CDR3 DNA: TGTGCCAGCACCGCCTCGGGGGACAGGGGGCGCGTCGTTCCAGATACGCAGTATTTT

clone size: NA
V gene: TRBV28
D gene: TRBD1
J gene: TRBJ2-5
CDR3 length: 15
CDR3 protein: CASRFRDRLPETQYF
CDR3 DNA: TGTGCCAGCAGATTCCGGGACAGGTTACCGGAGACCCAGTACTTC

clone size: once
V gene: TRBV10-3
D gene: TRBD2
J gene: TRBJ2-1
CDR3 length: 16
CDR3 protein: CAISDTGTSGHNEQFF
CDR3 DNA: TGTGCCATCAGTGATACCGGGACTAGCGGCCACAATGAGCAGTTCTTC

clone size: NA
V gene: TRBV27
D gene: TRBD1
J gene: TRBJ2-7
CDR3 length: 14
CDR3 protein: CASSGQGGSYEQYF
CDR3 DNA: TGTGCCAGCTCCGGACAGGGGGGATCCTACGAGCAGTACTTC

clone size: NA
V gene: TRBV15
D gene: TRBD1
J gene: TRBJ2-7
CDR3 length: 15
CDR3 protein: CATSGWGQDAYEQYF
CDR3 DNA: TGTGCCACCAGCGGGTGGGGACAGGACGCCTACGAGCAGTACTTC

clone size: NA
V gene: TRBV28
D gene: NA
J gene: TRBJ1-5
CDR3 length: 14
CDR3 protein: CASSKTDSNQPQHF
CDR3 DNA: TGTGCCAGCAGCAAAACAGATAGCAATCAGCCCCAGCATTTT

clone size: NA
V gene: TRBV18
D gene: TRBD1
J gene: TRBJ2-7
CDR3 length: 20
CDR3 protein: CASSPLWGQDGLLVHYEQYF
CDR3 DNA: TGTGCCAGCTCACCACTTTGGGGACAGGATGGCCTCTTAGTGCACTACGAGCAGTACTTC

clone size: few
V gene: TRBV19
D gene: NA
J gene: TRBJ2-7
CDR3 length: 9
CDR3 protein: CASLMGQYF
CDR3 DNA: TGTGCCAGTCTTATGGGGCAGTACTTC

clone size: NA
V gene: TRBV7-2
D gene: TRBD2
J gene: TRBJ2-7
CDR3 length: 14
CDR3 protein: CASSPPGLAGEQYF
CDR3 DNA: TGTGCCAGCAGCCCACCGGGACTAGCTGGCGAGCAGTACTTC

clone size: NA
V gene: TRBV5-1
D gene: NA
J gene: TRBJ2-7
CDR3 length: 12
CDR3 protein: CASRPDSYEQYF
CDR3 DNA: TGCGCCAGCAGGCCGGACTCCTACGAGCAGTACTTC

clone size: few
V gene: TRBV2
D gene: NA
J gene: TRBJ1-3
CDR3 length: 17
CDR3 protein: CASSDPLRGITGNTIYF
CDR3 DNA: TGTGCCAGCAGTGATCCTCTGCGGGGGATTACTGGAAACACCATATATTTT

clone size: NA
V gene: TRBV7-8
D gene: NA
J gene: TRBJ2-7
CDR3 length: 14
CDR3 protein: CASSTSSRGHEQYF
CDR3 DNA: TGTGCCAGCAGCACCAGCTCCAGGGGCCACGAGCAGTACTTC

clone size: once
V gene: TRBV29-1
D gene: NA
J gene: TRBJ2-5
CDR3 length: 10
CDR3 protein: CSSLGTTQYF
CDR3 DNA: TGCAGCTCTCTGGGAACAACCCAGTACTTC

clone size: NA
V gene: TRBV7-8
D gene: NA
J gene: TRBJ2-7
CDR3 length: 13
CDR3 protein: CASSWTSSYEQYF
CDR3 DNA: TGTGCCAGCAGCTGGACGTCCTCCTACGAGCAGTACTTC

clone size: NA
V gene: TRBV6-1
D gene: TRBD1
J gene: TRBJ2-7
CDR3 length: 14
CDR3 protein: CASRDRGLGYEQYF
CDR3 DNA: TGTGCCAGCAGAGACAGGGGGCTGGGGTACGAGCAGTACTTC

clone size: NA
V gene: TRBV11-2
D gene: TRBD2
J gene: TRBJ2-7
CDR3 length: 15
CDR3 protein: CASSLGPGGNYEQYF
CDR3 DNA: TGTGCCAGCAGCTTAGGCCCGGGGGGAAACTACGAGCAGTACTTC

clone size: NA
V gene: TRBV27
D gene: TRBD1
J gene: TRBJ1-5
CDR3 length: 16
CDR3 protein: CASSRQGSFGNQPQHF
CDR3 DNA: TGTGCCAGCAGCCGACAGGGGAGTTTCGGCAATCAGCCCCAGCATTTT

clone size: once
V gene: TRBV18
D gene: TRBD1
J gene: TRBJ1-1
CDR3 length: 15
CDR3 protein: CASSPLATGGTEAFF
CDR3 DNA: TGTGCCAGCTCACCACTCGCGACAGGGGGCACTGAAGCTTTCTTT

clone size: NA
V gene: TRBV7-3
D gene: TRBD2
J gene: TRBJ2-7
CDR3 length: 16
CDR3 protein: CASSFTSLAASYEQYF
CDR3 DNA: TGTGCCAGCAGCTTCACATCCCTAGCGGCTTCCTACGAGCAGTACTTC

clone size: NA
V gene: TRBV2
D gene: TRBD1
J gene: TRBJ1-1
CDR3 length: 14
CDR3 protein: CASRGTALNTEAFF
CDR3 DNA: TGTGCCAGCAGGGGGACAGCTTTGAACACTGAAGCTTTCTTT

clone size: NA
V gene: TRBV15
D gene: NA
J gene: TRBJ2-2
CDR3 length: 17
CDR3 protein: CATSRGDYYPNTGELFF
CDR3 DNA: TGTGCCACCAGCAGAGGTGACTACTACCCGAACACCGGGGAGCTGTTTTTT

clone size: NA
V gene: TRBV28
D gene: NA
J gene: TRBJ2-5
CDR3 length: 15
CDR3 protein: CASSYMQGSPETQYF
CDR3 DNA: TGTGCCAGCAGCTACATGCAGGGGTCTCCGGAGACCCAGTACTTC

clone size: NA
V gene: TRBV5-6
D gene: NA
J gene: TRBJ1-2
CDR3 length: 13
CDR3 protein: CASSFPVRYGYTF
CDR3 DNA: TGTGCCAGCAGCTTCCCAGTCCGCTATGGCTACACCTTC

clone size: few
V gene: TRBV5-1
D gene: NA
J gene: TRBJ2-3
CDR3 length: 15
CDR3 protein: CASSLATGNTDTQYF
CDR3 DNA: TGCGCCAGCAGCTTGGCAACAGGGAACACAGATACGCAGTATTTT

clone size: NA
V gene: TRBV29-1
D gene: TRBD1
J gene: TRBJ1-1
CDR3 length: 13
CDR3 protein: CSVAQGARTEAFF
CDR3 DNA: TGCAGCGTAGCACAGGGGGCGCGGACTGAAGCTTTCTTT

clone size: few
V gene: TRBV28
D gene: TRBD1
J gene: TRBJ1-1
CDR3 length: 16
CDR3 protein: CASSPQGTGVFTEAFF
CDR3 DNA: TGTGCCAGCAGTCCGCAAGGGACAGGGGTCTTCACTGAAGCTTTCTTT

clone size: NA
V gene: TRBV7-3
D gene: TRBD1
J gene: TRBJ2-3
CDR3 length: 14
CDR3 protein: CASSSDRGQDTQYF
CDR3 DNA: TGTGCCAGCAGCTCAGACAGGGGGCAAGATACGCAGTATTTT

clone size: NA
V gene: TRBV11-2
D gene: TRBD1
J gene: TRBJ2-3
CDR3 length: 15
CDR3 protein: CASSWRGQDSDTQYF
CDR3 DNA: TGTGCCAGCAGCTGGAGGGGACAGGATAGTGATACGCAGTATTTT

clone size: NA
V gene: TRBV29-1
D gene: NA
J gene: TRBJ2-2
CDR3 length: 15
CDR3 protein: CSVERGSSNTGELFF
CDR3 DNA: TGCAGCGTTGAGCGGGGTTCGTCAAACACCGGGGAGCTGTTTTTT

clone size: once
V gene: TRBV7-2
D gene: TRBD1
J gene: TRBJ2-7
CDR3 length: 15
CDR3 protein: CASSLGRTGGHEQYF
CDR3 DNA: TGTGCCAGCAGCTTGGGCCGGACAGGGGGCCACGAGCAGTACTTC

clone size: once
V gene: TRBV21-1
D gene: NA
J gene: TRBJ2-7
CDR3 length: 16
CDR3 protein: CASSKVRSAASYEQYF
CDR3 DNA: TGTGCCAGCAGCAAAGTTAGGTCAGCTGCCTCCTACGAGCAGTACTTC

clone size: NA
V gene: TRBV2
D gene: NA
J gene: TRBJ2-5
CDR3 length: 14
CDR3 protein: CASTGRGFQETQYF
CDR3 DNA: TGTGCCAGCACCGGCCGCGGGTTCCAAGAGACCCAGTACTTC

clone size: few
V gene: TRBV14
D gene: TRBD1
J gene: TRBJ1-6
CDR3 length: 16
CDR3 protein: CASSQKDRGFNSPLHF
CDR3 DNA: TGTGCCAGCAGCCAAAAGGACAGGGGGTTCAATTCACCCCTCCACTTT